The 22 T cell receptor beta chains reported below all come from one sample, sequenced in a study of T-cell reconstitution after alpha-beta-depleted transplantation in children. Unique molecular identifiers were used in preparing the TCRbeta library. MiXCR, run by TCRdb on the PCR reads, gives a single entry per CDR3 protein. The data show a few hundred thousand distinct CDR3 sequences, roughly 16% seen once. The sample here was PBMCs, mostly from graft donor cells, taken 360 days after TCRalphabeta/CD19-depleted stem cell transplant. Receptors were obtained from a boy in the first two years of life who had a stem cell transplant for Wiskott-Aldrich syndrome, so the T cells may come from the graft donor.

The CDR3 reads CASSLRGQFYEQYF. The CDR3, as DNA: TGCGCCAGCAGCTTAAGAGGACAGTTCTACGAGCAGTACTTC. The V gene is TRBV5-1, the J gene TRBJ2-7, with D perhaps TRBD1 (6 bases). Germline lookup yields CDR1 SGHRS and CDR2 YFSETQ. The CDR3 covers 14 residues. V lost 2 bases and J 3 bases, leaving 12 bases between the germline ends. Combining the CDR3 with reference TRBV5-1 and TRBJ2-7 gives the whole variable domain KAGVTQTPRYLIKTRGQQVTLSCSPISGHRSVSWYQQTPGQGLQFLFEYFSETQRNKGNFPGRFSGRQFSNSRSEMNVSTLELGDSALYLCASSLRGQFYEQYFGPGTRLTVT.

The genes are TRBV20-1 and TRBJ2-1, with D unresolved. The V gene's germline CDR1 is DFQATT and CDR2 SNEGSKA (reference sequence). V was cut by 2 bases and J by 3 bases, with 2 bases left in between. The CDR3 contains 11 residues. The CDR3 here is CSARFYNEQFF. CDR3 nucleotides: TGCAGTGCTAGATTCTACAATGAGCAGTTCTTC.

The chain combines TRBV16 with TRBJ2-4; D ambiguous. The CDR3 runs to 13 residues. V gave up 0 bases and J gave up 4 bases, with 4 bases separating them. Germline V CDR1 and CDR2: KGHSY, FQNENV. Written as DNA, the CDR3 is TGTGCCAGCAGCCAATCGGAGAAAAACATTCAGTACTTC. It encodes CASSQSEKNIQYF.

The chain recombines TRBV25-1 with TRBJ2-1; tentatively, D is TRBD1 or TRBD2 (5 bases each). V lost 5 bases and J 0 bases, leaving 14 bases between the germline ends. The CDR3 loop spans 16 amino acids. Germline assignment: CDR1 MGHDK and CDR2 SYGVNS. CDR3 DNA sequence: TGTGCCAGCAGTCCAGGCGAGGGGAGCTCCTACAATGAGCAGTTCTTC. It yields the protein CASSPGEGSSYNEQFF.

This clonotype was observed a handful of times. The V and J genes are TRBV15 and TRBJ2-5, with 9 bases that match TRBD1. The CDR3 runs 18 residues. Per the germline V gene, CDR1 is LNHNV and CDR2 is YYDKDF (reference sequence). The trim removed 2 bases at V and 5 bases at J, leaving 15 bases unmatched. The CDR3 bases are TGTGCCACCAGCAGAAAACTCTATTGGACAGGGGAAAGGGAGACCCAGTACTTC. Its protein is CATSRKLYWTGERETQYF.

This clonotype turned up a few times. This chain joins TRBV25-1 and TRBJ2-5; unclear D gene. Trimming cost V 1 base and J 1 base, with 10 bases left between them. The CDR3 spans 15 residues. Germline loops: CDR1 MGHDK, CDR2 SYGVNS. As DNA, the CDR3 is TGTGCCAGCAGTGAATTTAGATTTGGCCAAGAGACCCAGTACTTC. As protein: CASSEFRFGQETQYF.

This clonotype was detected a few times. This chain uses TRBV18 with TRBJ1-6; unclear D gene. The CDR3 extends over 12 amino acids. V lost 3 bases and J 10 bases, leaving 7 bases between the germline ends. From germline, CDR1 is KGHSH and CDR2 LQKENI. This CDR3 is CASSPLGSPLHF. The CDR3 DNA follows: TGTGCCAGCTCACCCCTTGGGTCACCCCTCCACTTT.

This clonotype was seen more than once but under ten times. The rearrangement links TRBV20-1 to TRBJ2-1; 7 nucleotides align to TRBD2. CDR3 length: 14 residues. Trimming cost V 5 bases and J 4 bases; bases outside gene matches: 8. CDR1 is DFQATT and CDR2 is SNEGSKA in the germline V gene (reference sequence). CDR3 sequence: CSALGAGLYNEQFF. CDR3 bases: TGCAGTGCTCTGGGAGCGGGGCTTTACAATGAGCAGTTCTTC.

This clonotype showed up just a few times. The rearrangement joins TRBV7-9 to TRBJ2-7; 14 bases are a match to TRBD2. CDR1 is SEHNR and CDR2 is FQNEAQ in the germline V gene (reference sequence). The CDR3 has 15 amino acids. Unmatched junction bases numbered 7, after V lost 3 bases and J lost 9 bases. CDR3 in DNA: TGTGCCAGCAGCTTCTTTGGACTAGCGGGAGGCGCGCAGTACTTC. Translating it yields CASSFFGLAGGAQYF.

This chain uses TRBV12-2 with TRBJ2-6. TRBV12-2 is reported as a pseudogene. CDR3 length: 20 residues. This CDR3 reads CASRLSDNRIGHSGANVLTF. CDR3 nucleotides: TGTGCAAGTCGCTTATCTGACAATAGAATCGGTCACTCTGGGGCCAACGTCCTGACTTTC.

The chain uses TRBV5-6 and TRBJ2-7, with a tentative D call TRBD2 (6 bases). The CDR3 is 15 amino acids. Germline V gene lookup returns CDR1 SGHDT and CDR2 YYEEEE. V gave up 2 bases and J gave up 3 bases, with 15 bases separating them. The CDR3 spells CASSFGGTANYEQYF. In DNA, the CDR3 is TGTGCCAGCAGCTTCGGGGGAACCGCAAACTACGAGCAGTACTTC. Full variable domain (rest looked up from reference TRBV5-6 and TRBJ2-7): DAGVTQSPTHLIKTRGQQVTLRCSPKSGHDTVSWYQQALGQGPQFIFQYYEEEERQRGNFPDRFSGHQFPNYSSELNVNALLLGDSALYLCASSFGGTANYEQYFGPGTRLTVT.

The gene calls are TRBV13 and TRBJ2-1, with D possibly matching TRBD2 (6 bases). V gave up 5 bases and J gave up 4 bases, with 18 bases separating them. Germline loops: CDR1 PRHDT, CDR2 FYEKMQ (reference sequence). This CDR3 contains 16 residues. CDR3 loop: CASSPRTTGIYNEQFF. CDR3 nucleotides: TGTGCCAGCAGCCCACGGACTACCGGAATATACAATGAGCAGTTCTTC.

This clonotype occurred a few times. The CDR3 coding sequence is TGTGCCAGCAGCTTTCGCAGTAAAGGGGGGACAGGGAACACAGATACGCAGTATTTT. Its protein product is CASSFRSKGGTGNTDTQYF. The chain employs TRBV11-1 and TRBJ2-3, with 9 bases aligning to TRBD1. The CDR3 has 19 residues. The J segment lost 2 bases and the V segment lost 3 bases, leaving 15 bases of the junction unmatched. The germline CDR1 and CDR2 sequences are SGHAT and FQDESV (reference sequence).

The chain joins TRBV5-1 to TRBJ2-4; perhaps TRBD1 as D (5 bases). The germline V gene has CDR1 SGHRS and CDR2 YFSETQ. Trimming took 0 bases from V and 8 from J, leaving 15 bases between them. The length of the CDR3 is 15 residues. The CDR3 DNA reads TGCGCCAGCAGCTTGGGGGCAGGGCCCCTTTACATTCAGTACTTC. Its protein is CASSLGAGPLYIQYF.

This chain connects TRBV7-2 to TRBJ2-7, with 10 bases aligning to TRBD2. V dropped 1 base and J dropped 2; count of bases not matched to a gene: 2. Germline-derived CDR1 and CDR2 are SGHTA and FQGNSA. The CDR3 loop spans 15 amino acids. The DNA of the CDR3 is TGTGCCAGCAGCTTAGAGCGGGGGGGCCCCTACGAGCAGTACTTC. As protein: CASSLERGGPYEQYF.

The V gene is TRBV25-1, the J gene TRBJ2-1; tentative D call: TRBD2 (7 bases). V was clipped by 7 bases and J by 6 bases, with 16 bases between them. This CDR3 spans 14 amino acids. CDR1 is MGHDK and CDR2 is SYGVNS in the germline V gene. This chain's CDR3 is CASKMGRGPNEQFF. CDR3 bases: TGTGCCAGCAAAATGGGGCGGGGGCCCAATGAGCAGTTCTTC.

This clonotype was seen many times. V is TRBV7-9 and J is TRBJ2-3; D perhaps matches TRBD2 (6 bases). Germline CDR1 SEHNR, CDR2 FQNEAQ (reference sequence). The CDR3 spans 15 residues. Trimming left V 5 bases short and J 1 base short, with 13 bases between. The CDR3 reads CASSAWREGTDTQYF. For the CDR3, the DNA is TGTGCCAGCAGCGCCTGGCGGGAAGGCACAGATACGCAGTATTTT.

This clonotype was counted a few times. V gene TRBV20-1 combines with J gene TRBJ2-1; 7 nucleotides match TRBD2. The V segment lost 5 bases and the J segment 5 bases; nucleotides outside the gene matches: 6. This CDR3 contains 13 residues. The germline CDR1 and CDR2 sequences are DFQATT and SNEGSKA (reference sequence). CDR3 loop: CSAVKTSHNEQFF. The CDR3 DNA follows: TGCAGTGCTGTAAAGACTAGCCACAATGAGCAGTTCTTC.

This chain joins TRBV7-7 and TRBJ2-2; D could derive from TRBD1 or TRBD2 (5 bases each). The CDR3 extends over 15 amino acids. Germline V CDR1 and CDR2: SSHAT, FNYEAQ (reference sequence). V shed 2 bases and J shed 5 bases, with 12 bases lying between them. The CDR3 DNA reads TGTGCCAGCAGCTTACTCGCGAGGGGAACCGGGGAGCTGTTTTTT. Its protein is CASSLLARGTGELFF.

This clonotype showed up many times. The V and J genes are TRBV5-1 and TRBJ2-5, with D possibly matching TRBD2 (6 bases). CDR3 length: 12 amino acids. CDR1 and CDR2 from the germline V gene are SGHRS and YFSETQ. V lost 3 bases, J lost 3 bases, and 6 bases lay in between. CDR3 nucleotide sequence: TGCGCCAGCAGCTCGGGGGAAGAGACCCAGTACTTC. It encodes CASSSGEETQYF.

This clonotype was counted a few times. CDR3 loop: CAISDARAGGELFF. The CDR3 nucleotides read TGTGCCATCAGTGACGCTAGGGCTGGCGGGGAGCTGTTTTTT. The rearrangement joins TRBV10-3 to TRBJ2-2; D remains ambiguous. Trimming pared 3 bases from V and 7 bases from J, leaving 12 bases between. Germline loops: CDR1 ENHRY, CDR2 SYGVKD. This CDR3 has 14 amino acids.

The chain combines TRBV11-1 with TRBJ2-2; 9 bases agree with TRBD1. The V and J ends lost 5 bases and 5 bases, in that order; junction bases with no gene match: 18. Germline V CDR1 and CDR2: SGHAT, FQDESV (reference sequence). There are 19 residues in the CDR3. The CDR3 DNA sequence: TGTGCCAGCAGCACCGCCGGGACAGGGTATTTTCCCAGGACCGGGGAGCTGTTTTTT. Amino acids: CASSTAGTGYFPRTGELFF.